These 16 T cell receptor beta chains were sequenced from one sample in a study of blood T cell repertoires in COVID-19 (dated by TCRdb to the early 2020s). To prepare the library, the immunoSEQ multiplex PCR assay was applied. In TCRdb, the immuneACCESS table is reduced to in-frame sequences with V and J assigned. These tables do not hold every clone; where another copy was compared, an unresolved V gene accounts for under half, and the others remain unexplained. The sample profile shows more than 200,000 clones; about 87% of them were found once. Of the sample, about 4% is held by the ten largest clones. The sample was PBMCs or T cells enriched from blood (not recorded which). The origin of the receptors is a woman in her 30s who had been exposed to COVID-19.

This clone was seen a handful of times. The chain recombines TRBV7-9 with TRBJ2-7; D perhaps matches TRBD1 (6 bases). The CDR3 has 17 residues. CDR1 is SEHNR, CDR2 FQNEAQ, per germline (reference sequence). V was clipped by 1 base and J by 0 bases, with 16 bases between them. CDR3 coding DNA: TGTGCCAGCAGCTTAGACACAGGGCTTGGGAGCTCCTACGAGCAGTACTTC. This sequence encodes CASSLDTGLGSSYEQYF.

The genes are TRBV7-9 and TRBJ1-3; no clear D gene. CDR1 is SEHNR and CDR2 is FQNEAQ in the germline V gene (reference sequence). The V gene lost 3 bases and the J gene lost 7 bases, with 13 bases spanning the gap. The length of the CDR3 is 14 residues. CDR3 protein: CASSLASTENTIYF. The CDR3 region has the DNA TGTGCCAGCAGCTTGGCTTCTACGGAGAACACCATATATTTT.

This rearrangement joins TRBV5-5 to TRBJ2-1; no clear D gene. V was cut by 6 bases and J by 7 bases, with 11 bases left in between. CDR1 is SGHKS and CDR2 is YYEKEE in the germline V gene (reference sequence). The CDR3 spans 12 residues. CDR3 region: CASNPVRNEQFF. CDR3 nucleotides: TGTGCCAGCAACCCGGTCCGGAATGAGCAGTTCTTC.

Here the CDR3 DNA reads TGTGCCAGCAGCCGGGGACAGGACTATGGCTACACCTTC. This codes for CASSRGQDYGYTF. V gene TRBV13 combines with J gene TRBJ1-2, with TRBD1 matching 8 bases. The CDR3 is 13 amino acids. The J segment lost 3 bases and the V segment lost 5 bases, leaving 2 bases of the junction unmatched. Germline values: CDR1 PRHDT, CDR2 FYEKMQ (reference sequence).

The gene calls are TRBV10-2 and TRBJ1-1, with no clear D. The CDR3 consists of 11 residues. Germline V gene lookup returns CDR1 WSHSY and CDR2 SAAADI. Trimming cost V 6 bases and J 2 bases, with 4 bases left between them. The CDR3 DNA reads TGCGCCAGCAGATTAAACACTGAAGCTTTCTTT. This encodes CASRLNTEAFF.

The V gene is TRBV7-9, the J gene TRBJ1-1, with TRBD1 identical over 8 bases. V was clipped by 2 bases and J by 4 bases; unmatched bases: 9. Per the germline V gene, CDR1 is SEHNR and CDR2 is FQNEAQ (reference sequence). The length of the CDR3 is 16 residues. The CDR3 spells CASSLSGGLDGTEAFF. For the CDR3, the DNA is TGTGCCAGCAGCTTATCAGGGGGCTTGGACGGCACTGAAGCTTTCTTT.

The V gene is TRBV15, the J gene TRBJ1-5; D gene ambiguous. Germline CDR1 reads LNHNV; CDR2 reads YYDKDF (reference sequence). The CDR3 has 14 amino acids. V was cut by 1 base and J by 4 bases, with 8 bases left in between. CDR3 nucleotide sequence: TGTGCCACCAGCAGAGCTTCGAGGAATCAGCCCCAGCATTTT. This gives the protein CATSRASRNQPQHF.

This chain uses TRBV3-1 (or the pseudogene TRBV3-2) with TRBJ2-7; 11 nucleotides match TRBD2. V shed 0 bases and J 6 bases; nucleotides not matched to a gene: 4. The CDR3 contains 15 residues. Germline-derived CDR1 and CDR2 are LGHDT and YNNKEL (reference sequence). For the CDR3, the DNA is TGTGCCAGCAGCCAAGAACTAGCGGGAGTTGGCGAGCAGTACTTC. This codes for CASSQELAGVGEQYF.

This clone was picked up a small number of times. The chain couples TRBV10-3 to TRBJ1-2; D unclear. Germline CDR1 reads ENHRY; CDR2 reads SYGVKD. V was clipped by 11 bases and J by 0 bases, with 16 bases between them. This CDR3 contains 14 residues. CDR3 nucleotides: TGTGCCGCAGGCTACACTGGAACTAACTATGGCTACACCTTC. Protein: CAAGYTGTNYGYTF.

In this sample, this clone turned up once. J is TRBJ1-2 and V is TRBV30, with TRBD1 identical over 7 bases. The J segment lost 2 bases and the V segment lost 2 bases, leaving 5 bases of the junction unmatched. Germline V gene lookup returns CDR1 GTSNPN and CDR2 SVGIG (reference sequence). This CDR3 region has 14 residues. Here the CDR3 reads CAWSKGARNYGYTF. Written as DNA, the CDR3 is TGTGCCTGGAGTAAGGGGGCGAGGAACTATGGCTACACCTTC.

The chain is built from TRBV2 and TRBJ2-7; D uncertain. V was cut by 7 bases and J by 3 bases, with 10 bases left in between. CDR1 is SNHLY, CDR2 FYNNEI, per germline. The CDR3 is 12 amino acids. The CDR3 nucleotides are TGTGCCAGCACCGCGATCATCTACGAGCAGTACTTC. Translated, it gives CASTAIIYEQYF.

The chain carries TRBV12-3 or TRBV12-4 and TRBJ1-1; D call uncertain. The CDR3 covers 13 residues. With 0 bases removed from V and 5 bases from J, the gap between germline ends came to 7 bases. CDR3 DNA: TGTGCCAGCAGTTTAGCGAGGAAGACTGAAGCTTTCTTT. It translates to CASSLARKTEAFF.

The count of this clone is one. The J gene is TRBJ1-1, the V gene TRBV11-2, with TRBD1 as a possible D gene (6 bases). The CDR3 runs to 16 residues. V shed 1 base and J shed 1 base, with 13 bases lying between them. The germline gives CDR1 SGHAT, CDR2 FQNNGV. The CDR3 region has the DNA TGTGCCAGCAGCTTAGGTAGGGACACACCGAACACTGAAGCTTTCTTT. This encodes CASSLGRDTPNTEAFF.

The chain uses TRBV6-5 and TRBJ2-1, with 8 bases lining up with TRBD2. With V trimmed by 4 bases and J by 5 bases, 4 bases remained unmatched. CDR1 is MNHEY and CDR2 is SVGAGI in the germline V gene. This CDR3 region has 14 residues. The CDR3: CASSSVAGNNEQFF. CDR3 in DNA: TGTGCCAGCAGTTCGGTAGCGGGGAACAATGAGCAGTTCTTC.

The CDR3 sequence: CASSLGDRVNEQFF. In DNA, the CDR3 is TGCGCCAGCAGCTTAGGGGACAGGGTGAATGAGCAGTTCTTC. This chain connects TRBV5-1 to TRBJ2-1, with TRBD1 matching over 9 bases. The CDR3 is made up of 14 amino acids. J lost 7 bases, V lost 2 bases, and 4 bases had no gene match. Germline CDR1 and CDR2: SGHRS and YFSETQ.

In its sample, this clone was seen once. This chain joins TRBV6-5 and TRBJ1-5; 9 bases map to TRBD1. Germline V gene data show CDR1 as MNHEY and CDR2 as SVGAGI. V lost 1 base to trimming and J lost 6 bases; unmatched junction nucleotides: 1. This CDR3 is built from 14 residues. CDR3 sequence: CASSYLQGAQPQHF. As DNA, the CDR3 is TGTGCCAGCAGTTACTTACAGGGGGCTCAGCCCCAGCATTTT.